This is a list of T cell receptor beta chains from one sample in a study of cytomegalovirus exposure and HLA in healthy donors. Profiled with immunoSEQ multiplex PCR; TCRdb holds only in-frame clones, not every one. Among some 140,000 clones listed, about 90% were seen once. Sequencing was carried out using PBMCs. The receptors were gathered from a man between 18 and 29 years old in good health and CMV-seronegative. Both conserved end residues are part of each CDR3. The order of the fields is V gene, J gene, D gene, clone size, CDR3 protein, CDR3 DNA. A D gene is named only where the DNA matches it firmly. Not every row has a clone size; where given, it reads once, few, many or a size class.

v_call: TRBV27
j_call: TRBJ2-7
d_call: .
clone_size: .
cdr3_aa: CASSTRIRSYEQYF
cdr3_nt: TGTGCCAGCAGCACGAGAATACGCTCCTACGAGCAGTACTTC

v_call: TRBV10-1
j_call: TRBJ2-3
d_call: TRBD2
clone_size: .
cdr3_aa: CASSAGLAFPDTQYF
cdr3_nt: TGCGCCAGCAGTGCAGGACTAGCTTTCCCAGATACGCAGTATTTT

v_call: TRBV7-9
j_call: TRBJ2-7
d_call: TRBD2
clone_size: .
cdr3_aa: CASSFSGSRYEQYF
cdr3_nt: TGTGCCAGCAGCTTCAGCGGGAGTCGCTACGAGCAGTACTTC

v_call: TRBV27
j_call: TRBJ1-1
d_call: .
clone_size: .
cdr3_aa: CASSIQGSDTEAFF
cdr3_nt: TGTGCCAGCAGTATACAGGGCTCGGACACTGAAGCTTTCTTT

v_call: TRBV27
j_call: TRBJ2-3
d_call: TRBD1
clone_size: .
cdr3_aa: CASSSHGQGRDTQYF
cdr3_nt: TGTGCCAGCAGTTCTCATGGACAGGGAAGAGATACGCAGTATTTT

v_call: TRBV6-5
j_call: TRBJ1-2
d_call: TRBD1
clone_size: .
cdr3_aa: CASSYSTGGYGYTF
cdr3_nt: TGTGCCAGCAGTTACTCGACAGGGGGCTATGGCTACACCTTC

v_call: TRBV30
j_call: TRBJ1-1
d_call: .
clone_size: .
cdr3_aa: CAWSVPGGDTEAFF
cdr3_nt: TGTGCCTGGAGTGTACCAGGAGGGGACACTGAAGCTTTCTTT

v_call: TRBV5-4
j_call: TRBJ2-6
d_call: .
clone_size: .
cdr3_aa: CASSLWGVRAGANVLTF
cdr3_nt: TGTGCCAGCAGCTTGTGGGGGGTGAGGGCTGGGGCCAACGTCCTGACTTTC

v_call: TRBV11-2
j_call: TRBJ2-3
d_call: TRBD1
clone_size: once
cdr3_aa: CASSLGGTGQADTQYF
cdr3_nt: TGTGCCAGCAGCTTAGGAGGGACAGGCCAAGCAGATACGCAGTATTTT

v_call: TRBV2
j_call: TRBJ2-7
d_call: TRBD2
clone_size: .
cdr3_aa: CASTEVGLAGAGEQYF
cdr3_nt: TGTGCCAGCACTGAAGTTGGGCTAGCGGGAGCGGGCGAGCAGTACTTC

v_call: TRBV4-2
j_call: TRBJ1-1
d_call: TRBD1
clone_size: .
cdr3_aa: CASSQQTGGRNTEAFF
cdr3_nt: TGTGCCAGCAGCCAACAGACAGGGGGCCGGAACACTGAAGCTTTCTTT

v_call: TRBV6-6
j_call: TRBJ1-2
d_call: .
clone_size: few
cdr3_aa: CASRAGSHGYTF
cdr3_nt: TGTGCCAGCAGAGCAGGGTCCCATGGCTACACCTTC

v_call: TRBV6-1
j_call: TRBJ1-5
d_call: .
clone_size: .
cdr3_aa: CAATWGDGNQPQHF
cdr3_nt: TGTGCCGCCACCTGGGGGGATGGCAATCAGCCCCAGCATTTT

v_call: TRBV7-9
j_call: TRBJ2-3
d_call: .
clone_size: .
cdr3_aa: CASSSLFGNPDTQYF
cdr3_nt: TGTGCCAGCAGCTCGCTTTTCGGGAACCCAGATACGCAGTATTTT

v_call: TRBV27
j_call: TRBJ1-5
d_call: TRBD1
clone_size: .
cdr3_aa: CASRLTGVLSNQPQHF
cdr3_nt: TGTGCCAGCAGGCTTACAGGGGTTTTAAGCAATCAGCCCCAGCATTTT

v_call: TRBV19
j_call: TRBJ1-1
d_call: .
clone_size: .
cdr3_aa: CASKREGLTEAFF
cdr3_nt: TGTGCCAGTAAGCGGGAGGGGCTCACTGAAGCTTTCTTT

v_call: TRBV28
j_call: TRBJ2-2
d_call: .
clone_size: .
cdr3_aa: CASSFQGLPGELFF
cdr3_nt: TGTGCCAGCAGTTTCCAGGGTTTACCCGGGGAGCTGTTTTTT

v_call: TRBV7-2
j_call: TRBJ1-1
d_call: .
clone_size: few
cdr3_aa: CASSLGEVTEAFF
cdr3_nt: TGTGCCAGCAGCCTGGGTGAGGTCACTGAAGCTTTCTTT

v_call: TRBV7-8
j_call: TRBJ2-1
d_call: .
clone_size: .
cdr3_aa: CASSRLRSAGEQFF
cdr3_nt: TGTGCCAGCAGCCGCCTTAGAAGTGCGGGAGAGCAGTTCTTC

v_call: TRBV6-1
j_call: TRBJ1-1
d_call: .
clone_size: once
cdr3_aa: CASRRGTEAFF
cdr3_nt: TGTGCCAGCAGAAGAGGCACTGAAGCTTTCTTT

v_call: TRBV10-3
j_call: TRBJ1-3
d_call: .
clone_size: .
cdr3_aa: CAISEKLVTAGNTIYF
cdr3_nt: TGTGCCATCAGTGAGAAACTTGTTACAGCTGGAAACACCATATATTTT

v_call: TRBV28
j_call: TRBJ2-7
d_call: TRBD2
clone_size: .
cdr3_aa: CASGGAGAPSYEQYF
cdr3_nt: TGTGCCAGCGGTGGAGCGGGAGCCCCCTCCTACGAGCAGTACTTC

v_call: TRBV11-2
j_call: TRBJ2-1
d_call: TRBD1
clone_size: .
cdr3_aa: CATHLKTGVYNEQFF
cdr3_nt: TGTGCCACCCACCTGAAGACAGGGGTCTACAATGAGCAGTTCTTC

v_call: TRBV5-1
j_call: TRBJ1-2
d_call: .
clone_size: .
cdr3_aa: CASSLEQGLYGYTF
cdr3_nt: TGCGCCAGCAGCTTGGAACAGGGACTATATGGCTACACCTTC

v_call: TRBV4-3
j_call: TRBJ1-2
d_call: TRBD1
clone_size: .
cdr3_aa: CASSQDPRQGRYGYTF
cdr3_nt: TGCGCCAGCAGCCAAGACCCGAGACAGGGAAGATATGGCTACACCTTC

v_call: TRBV27
j_call: TRBJ2-7
d_call: TRBD2
clone_size: .
cdr3_aa: CASSLWDGRAEQYF
cdr3_nt: TGTGCCAGCAGTTTATGGGACGGGAGGGCGGAGCAGTACTTC

v_call: TRBV30
j_call: TRBJ1-5
d_call: .
clone_size: .
cdr3_aa: CAWSADSNQPQHF
cdr3_nt: TGTGCCTGGAGTGCAGATAGCAATCAGCCCCAGCATTTT

v_call: TRBV19
j_call: TRBJ2-1
d_call: TRBD1
clone_size: .
cdr3_aa: CASGRGRGEQFF
cdr3_nt: TGTGCCAGTGGTAGGGGGCGAGGTGAGCAGTTCTTC

v_call: TRBV20-1
j_call: TRBJ1-2
d_call: .
clone_size: .
cdr3_aa: CSALVLSGYTF
cdr3_nt: TGCAGTGCTTTAGTATTGAGTGGCTACACCTTC

v_call: TRBV9
j_call: TRBJ1-1
d_call: .
clone_size: .
cdr3_aa: CASSMDRNTEAFF
cdr3_nt: TGTGCCAGCAGCATGGACAGGAACACTGAAGCTTTCTTT

v_call: TRBV28
j_call: TRBJ2-1
d_call: TRBD1
clone_size: once
cdr3_aa: CASHLRTGDNEQFF
cdr3_nt: TGTGCCAGCCATCTTCGGACAGGGGATAATGAGCAGTTCTTC

v_call: TRBV2
j_call: TRBJ2-1
d_call: TRBD1
clone_size: .
cdr3_aa: CASSENRGSYNEQFF
cdr3_nt: TGTGCCAGCAGTGAAAACAGGGGATCCTACAATGAGCAGTTCTTC

v_call: TRBV28
j_call: TRBJ2-7
d_call: TRBD2
clone_size: .
cdr3_aa: CASSLVTTSGSYEQYF
cdr3_nt: TGTGCCAGCAGTTTAGTTACGACTAGCGGATCCTACGAGCAGTACTTC

v_call: TRBV15
j_call: TRBJ2-2
d_call: .
clone_size: .
cdr3_aa: CATSSYPPGELFF
cdr3_nt: TGTGCCACCAGCAGCTACCCACCCGGGGAGCTGTTTTTT

v_call: TRBV28
j_call: TRBJ2-1
d_call: .
clone_size: .
cdr3_aa: CASSLWGLLNNEQFF
cdr3_nt: TGTGCCAGCAGTTTGTGGGGACTGCTGAACAATGAGCAGTTCTTC

v_call: TRBV9
j_call: TRBJ2-7
d_call: TRBD2
clone_size: few
cdr3_aa: CASSGALAGGYEQYF
cdr3_nt: TGTGCCAGCAGCGGCGCACTAGCGGGGGGTTACGAGCAGTACTTC

v_call: TRBV15
j_call: TRBJ2-5
d_call: TRBD1
clone_size: .
cdr3_aa: CATSTIGTGETQYF
cdr3_nt: TGTGCCACCAGCACCATCGGGACAGGGGAGACCCAGTACTTC

v_call: TRBV2
j_call: TRBJ1-5
d_call: .
clone_size: .
cdr3_aa: CASSGPGYSNQPQHF
cdr3_nt: TGTGCCAGCTCAGGTCCGGGGTATAGCAATCAGCCCCAGCATTTT

v_call: TRBV11-1
j_call: TRBJ2-7
d_call: TRBD1
clone_size: .
cdr3_aa: CASSFTEGQPYEQYF
cdr3_nt: TGTGCCAGCAGCTTCACCGAGGGACAGCCTTACGAGCAGTACTTC

v_call: TRBV28
j_call: TRBJ2-2
d_call: TRBD2
clone_size: .
cdr3_aa: CASSPPTSGATGELFF
cdr3_nt: TGTGCCAGCAGCCCTCCCACTAGCGGTGCCACCGGGGAGCTGTTTTTT

v_call: TRBV4-1
j_call: TRBJ2-5
d_call: TRBD2
clone_size: once
cdr3_aa: CASSQEGTDLLAGETQYF
cdr3_nt: TGCGCCAGCAGCCAAGAGGGGACAGACTTACTAGCGGGAGAGACCCAGTACTTC

v_call: TRBV5-1
j_call: TRBJ1-3
d_call: TRBD1
clone_size: once
cdr3_aa: CASSLEGTGFGNTIYF
cdr3_nt: TGCGCCAGCAGCTTGGAGGGGACAGGGTTTGGAAACACCATATATTTT

v_call: TRBV2
j_call: TRBJ2-7
d_call: TRBD1
clone_size: once
cdr3_aa: CASSEGSGGRHEQYF
cdr3_nt: TGTGCCAGCAGTGAAGGGTCAGGGGGACGCCACGAGCAGTACTTC

v_call: TRBV19
j_call: TRBJ2-4
d_call: .
clone_size: .
cdr3_aa: CASTGQKNIQYF
cdr3_nt: TGTGCCAGTACCGGACAGAAAAACATTCAGTACTTC

v_call: TRBV5-5
j_call: TRBJ2-7
d_call: .
clone_size: once
cdr3_aa: CASSLEGTSKRQQYF
cdr3_nt: TGTGCCAGCAGCTTGGAAGGGACATCAAAAAGACAGCAGTACTTC

v_call: TRBV4-1
j_call: TRBJ2-1
d_call: .
clone_size: few
cdr3_aa: CASSPLERGGNEQFF
cdr3_nt: TGCGCCAGCAGCCCATTGGAGAGGGGGGGGAATGAGCAGTTCTTC

v_call: TRBV7-8
j_call: TRBJ2-7
d_call: TRBD1
clone_size: .
cdr3_aa: CASSLKQTGTAEQYF
cdr3_nt: TGTGCCAGCAGCCTGAAGCAGACAGGGACGGCCGAGCAGTACTTC

v_call: TRBV5-3
j_call: TRBJ2-7
d_call: .
clone_size: .
cdr3_aa: CARSSIRQRRGYEQYF
cdr3_nt: TGTGCCAGAAGCTCCATACGTCAGCGGAGGGGCTACGAGCAGTACTTC

v_call: TRBV27
j_call: TRBJ2-5
d_call: .
clone_size: .
cdr3_aa: CASSLTGRETQYF
cdr3_nt: TGTGCCAGCAGTTTGACAGGACGAGAGACCCAGTACTTC

v_call: TRBV11-2
j_call: TRBJ1-5
d_call: .
clone_size: .
cdr3_aa: CASSFTAGGSNQPQHF
cdr3_nt: TGTGCCAGCAGCTTCACAGCCGGAGGTTCGAATCAGCCCCAGCATTTT

v_call: TRBV5-6
j_call: TRBJ2-7
d_call: .
clone_size: few
cdr3_aa: CASSLGTAYYEQYF
cdr3_nt: TGTGCCAGCAGCTTGGGGACAGCCTACTACGAGCAGTACTTC

v_call: TRBV2
j_call: TRBJ1-4
d_call: .
clone_size: .
cdr3_aa: CASSGQNLNEKLFF
cdr3_nt: TGTGCCAGCAGTGGCCAGAACCTTAATGAAAAACTGTTTTTT

v_call: TRBV23-1
j_call: TRBJ1-2
d_call: .
clone_size: few
cdr3_aa: CASSQSSSDNYGYTF
cdr3_nt: TGCGCCAGCAGTCAATCCTCCAGTGATAACTATGGCTACACCTTC

v_call: TRBV5-8
j_call: TRBJ1-5
d_call: TRBD1
clone_size: once
cdr3_aa: CASSRDRGSNQPQHF
cdr3_nt: TGTGCCAGCAGCCGAGACAGGGGTAGCAATCAGCCCCAGCATTTT

v_call: TRBV28
j_call: TRBJ2-1
d_call: .
clone_size: .
cdr3_aa: CASSLVQGTNEQFF
cdr3_nt: TGTGCCAGCAGTTTAGTTCAGGGTACCAATGAGCAGTTCTTC

v_call: TRBV19
j_call: TRBJ2-7
d_call: TRBD1
clone_size: .
cdr3_aa: CASSTDRQGLNYEQYF
cdr3_nt: TGTGCCAGTAGTACGGACAGACAGGGTTTAAACTACGAGCAGTACTTC

v_call: TRBV6-6
j_call: TRBJ1-2
d_call: TRBD1
clone_size: once
cdr3_aa: CASSDPDRGGYTF
cdr3_nt: TGTGCCAGCAGTGATCCCGACAGGGGCGGCTACACCTTC

v_call: TRBV12-5
j_call: TRBJ2-7
d_call: TRBD1
clone_size: .
cdr3_aa: CASAQGQGAYEQYF
cdr3_nt: TGTGCTAGTGCCCAAGGACAGGGGGCCTACGAGCAGTACTTC

v_call: TRBV27
j_call: TRBJ2-5
d_call: .
clone_size: .
cdr3_aa: CASSSGVKETQYF
cdr3_nt: TGTGCCAGCAGTTCAGGGGTAAAAGAGACCCAGTACTTC

v_call: TRBV19
j_call: TRBJ2-7
d_call: .
clone_size: many
cdr3_aa: CASRTDTSYEQYF
cdr3_nt: TGTGCCAGTAGGACAGACACGTCCTACGAGCAGTACTTC